This TCR beta chain derives from a study of blood T cell repertoires in COVID-19. With respect to this clone: This CDR3 is also generated by other DNA sequences in the sample.

Germline lookup yields CDR1 LNHDA and CDR2 SQIVND (reference sequence). The CDR3 loop spans 13 amino acids. Trimming pared 3 bases from V and 2 bases from J, leaving 8 bases between. Some clones are missing from TCRdb's copy, which holds only in-frame ones; the method was immunoSEQ multiplex PCR. The table lists around 270,000 clones, about nine tenths of them singletons, with under 3% in the top ten. The receptor was isolated from a person aged 18 to 29 with COVID-19, enrolled during active disease. V is TRBV19 and J is TRBJ2-7; D is possibly TRBD2 (5 bases). Sequencing was carried out using peripheral blood. The CDR3: CASSITGTYEQYF. CDR3 bases: TGTGCCAGTAGTATTACGGGAACCTACGAGCAGTACTTC.